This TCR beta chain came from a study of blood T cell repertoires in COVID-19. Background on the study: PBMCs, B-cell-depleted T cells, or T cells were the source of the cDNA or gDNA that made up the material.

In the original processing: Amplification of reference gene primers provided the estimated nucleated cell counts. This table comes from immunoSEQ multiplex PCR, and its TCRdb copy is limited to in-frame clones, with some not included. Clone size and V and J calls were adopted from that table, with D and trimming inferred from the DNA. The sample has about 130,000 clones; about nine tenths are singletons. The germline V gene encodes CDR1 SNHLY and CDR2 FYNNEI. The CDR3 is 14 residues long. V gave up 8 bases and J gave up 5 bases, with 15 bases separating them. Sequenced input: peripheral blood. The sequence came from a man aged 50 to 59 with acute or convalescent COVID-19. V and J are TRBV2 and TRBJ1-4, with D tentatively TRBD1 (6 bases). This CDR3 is CASHPMGANEKLFF. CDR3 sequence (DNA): TGTGCCAGCCACCCAATGGGGGCCAATGAAAAACTGTTTTTT.